This TCR beta chain comes out of a study of T cells after yellow fever vaccination. Germline loops: CDR1 SGHAT, CDR2 FQNNGV. The J segment lost 6 bases and the V segment lost 0 bases, leaving 13 bases of the junction unmatched. This CDR3 has 19 amino acids. Each CDR3 protein gets one entry after TCRdb re-called the 5' RACE reads with MiXCR. The sample carries 200,000 to 300,000 distinct CDR3 sequences, roughly 13% recorded once. The TCR comes from a young man who received the YFV17D yellow fever vaccine. The chain links TRBV11-2 to TRBJ2-1; 11 bases are a match to TRBD2. The sequencing here drew on CD4+ T cells sorted from PBMCs, taken 45 days after the yellow fever booster vaccination. CDR3 residues: CASSLDPHFTSGSVNEQFF. CDR3 sequence (DNA): TGTGCCAGCAGCTTAGACCCTCACTTTACTAGCGGGAGTGTCAATGAGCAGTTCTTC.